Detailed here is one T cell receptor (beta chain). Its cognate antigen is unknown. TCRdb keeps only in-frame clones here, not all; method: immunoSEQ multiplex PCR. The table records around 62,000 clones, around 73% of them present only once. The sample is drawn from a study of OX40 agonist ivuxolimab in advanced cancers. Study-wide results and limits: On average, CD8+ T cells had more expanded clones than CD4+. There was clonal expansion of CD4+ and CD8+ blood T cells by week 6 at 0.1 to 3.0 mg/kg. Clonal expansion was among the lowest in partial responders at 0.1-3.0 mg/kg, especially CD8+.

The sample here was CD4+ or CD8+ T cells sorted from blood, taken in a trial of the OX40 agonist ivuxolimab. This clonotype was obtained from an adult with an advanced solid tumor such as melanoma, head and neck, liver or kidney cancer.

The CDR3 loop is CASSSTTGAGYGYTF. For the CDR3, the DNA is TGTGCCAGCAGTTCAACGACAGGAGCGGGGTATGGCTACACCTTC. V usage is TRBV27 and J usage is TRBJ1-2, with D maybe TRBD1 (6 bases). The CDR3 consists of 15 residues. Trimming took 4 bases from V and 5 from J, leaving 17 bases between them. The germline gives CDR1 MNHEY, CDR2 SMNVEV (reference sequence).